The T cell receptor (beta chain) under discussion was sequenced for a study of blood T cell repertoires in COVID-19. Study in general: Sites across the United States, Italy and Spain contributed samples from acute and convalescent COVID-19. T cells, B-cell-depleted T cells, or PBMCs provided the cDNA or gDNA that served as material.

Original methodology: Using reference gene primer amplification, nucleated cell counts were estimated. Assay: immunoSEQ multiplex PCR; the TCRdb copy retains only in-frame clones and omits some. The V and J calls and clone size come from that table; D and trimming were worked out from the DNA. This table has under 200,000 clones, roughly 83% appearing once. In germline, CDR1 is LGHDT, CDR2 YNNKEL (reference sequence). The CDR3 covers 15 residues. V gave up 4 bases and J gave up 2 bases; unmatched junction bases: 5. The chain uses TRBV3-1 (or the pseudogene TRBV3-2) and TRBJ1-1, with 9 bases aligning to TRBD1. This TCR derives from a woman of 80 years or more with active or convalescent COVID-19. Sequencing used peripheral blood. CDR3 residues: CASSRLTGGNTEAFF. The DNA for the CDR3 is TGTGCCAGCAGCCGCTTAACAGGGGGCAACACTGAAGCTTTCTTT.